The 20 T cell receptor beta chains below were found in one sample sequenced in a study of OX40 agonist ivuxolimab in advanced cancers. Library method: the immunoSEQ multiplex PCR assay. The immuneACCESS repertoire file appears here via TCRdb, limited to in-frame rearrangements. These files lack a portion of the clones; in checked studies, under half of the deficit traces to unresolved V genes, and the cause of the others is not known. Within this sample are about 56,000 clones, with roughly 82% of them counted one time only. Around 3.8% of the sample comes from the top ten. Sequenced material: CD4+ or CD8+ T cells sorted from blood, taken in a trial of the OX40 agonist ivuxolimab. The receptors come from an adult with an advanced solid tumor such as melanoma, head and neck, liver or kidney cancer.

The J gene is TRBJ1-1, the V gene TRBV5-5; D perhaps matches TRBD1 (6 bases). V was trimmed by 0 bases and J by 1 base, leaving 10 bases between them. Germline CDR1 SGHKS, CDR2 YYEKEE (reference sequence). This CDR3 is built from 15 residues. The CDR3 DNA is TGTGCCAGCAGCTTGGACAGGACAGCGAACACTGAAGCTTTCTTT. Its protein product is CASSLDRTANTEAFF.

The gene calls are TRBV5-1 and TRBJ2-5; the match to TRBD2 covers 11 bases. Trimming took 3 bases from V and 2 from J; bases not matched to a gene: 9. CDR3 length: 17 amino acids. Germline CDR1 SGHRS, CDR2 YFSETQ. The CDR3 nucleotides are TGCGCCAGCAGCTCCGGTAGCGGGGGGGCGGTACAAGAGACCCAGTACTTC. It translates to CASSSGSGGAVQETQYF.

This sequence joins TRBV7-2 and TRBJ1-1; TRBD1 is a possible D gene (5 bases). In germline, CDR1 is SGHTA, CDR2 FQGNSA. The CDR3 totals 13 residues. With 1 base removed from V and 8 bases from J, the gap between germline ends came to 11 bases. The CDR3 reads CASSLERGREAFF. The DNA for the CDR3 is TGTGCCAGCAGCTTAGAAAGGGGTAGAGAAGCTTTCTTT.

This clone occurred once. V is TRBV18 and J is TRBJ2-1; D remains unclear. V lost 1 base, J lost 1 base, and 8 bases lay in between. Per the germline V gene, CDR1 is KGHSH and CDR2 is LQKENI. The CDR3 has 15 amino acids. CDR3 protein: CASSPQDESYNEQFF. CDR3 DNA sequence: TGTGCCAGCTCACCACAGGACGAGTCCTACAATGAGCAGTTCTTC.

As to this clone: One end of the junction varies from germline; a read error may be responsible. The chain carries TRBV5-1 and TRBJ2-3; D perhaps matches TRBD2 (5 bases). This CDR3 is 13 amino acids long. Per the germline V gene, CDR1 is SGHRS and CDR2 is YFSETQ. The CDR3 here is CASSFSGTDTQYF. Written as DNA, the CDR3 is TGTGCCAGCAGCTTTAGCGGCACAGATACGCAGTATTTT.

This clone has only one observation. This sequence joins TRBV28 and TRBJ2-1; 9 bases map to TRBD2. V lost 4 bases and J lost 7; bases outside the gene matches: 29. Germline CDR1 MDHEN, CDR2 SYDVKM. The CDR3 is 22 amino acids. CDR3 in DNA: TGTGCCAGCAGTTCACCGACCTGGTGGACTAGCGCCAGTACCCCTAAAACAAATGAGCAGTTCTTC. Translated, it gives CASSSPTWWTSASTPKTNEQFF.

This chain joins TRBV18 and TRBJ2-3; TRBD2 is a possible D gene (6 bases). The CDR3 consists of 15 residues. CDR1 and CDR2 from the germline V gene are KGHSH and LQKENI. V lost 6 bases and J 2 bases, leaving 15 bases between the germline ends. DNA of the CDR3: TGTGCCAGCTCCCCAACTCTAGCGATCACAGATACGCAGTATTTT. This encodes CASSPTLAITDTQYF.

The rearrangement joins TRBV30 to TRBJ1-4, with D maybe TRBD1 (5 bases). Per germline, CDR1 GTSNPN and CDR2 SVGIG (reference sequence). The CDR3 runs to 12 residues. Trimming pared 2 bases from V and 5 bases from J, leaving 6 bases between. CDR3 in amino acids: CAWSRGNEKLFF. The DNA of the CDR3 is TGTGCCTGGAGTCGGGGGAATGAAAAACTGTTTTTT.

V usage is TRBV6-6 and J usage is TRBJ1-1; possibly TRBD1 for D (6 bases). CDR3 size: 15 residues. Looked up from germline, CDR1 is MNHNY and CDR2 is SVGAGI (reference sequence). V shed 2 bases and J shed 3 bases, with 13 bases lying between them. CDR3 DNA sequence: TGTGCCAGCAGTTACACCCGGGGGGCCGACACTGAAGCTTTCTTT. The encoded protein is CASSYTRGADTEAFF.

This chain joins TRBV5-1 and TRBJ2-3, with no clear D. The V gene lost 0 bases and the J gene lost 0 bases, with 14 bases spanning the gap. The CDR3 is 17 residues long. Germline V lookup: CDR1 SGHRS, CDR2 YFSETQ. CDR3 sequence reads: CASSLGRIAISTDTQYF. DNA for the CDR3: TGCGCCAGCAGCTTGGGGCGGATAGCTATTAGCACAGATACGCAGTATTTT.

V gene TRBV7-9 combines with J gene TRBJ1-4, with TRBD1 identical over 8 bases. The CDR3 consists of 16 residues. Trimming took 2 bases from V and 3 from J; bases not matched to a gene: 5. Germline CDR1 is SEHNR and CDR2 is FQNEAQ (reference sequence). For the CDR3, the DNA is TGTGCCAGCAGCTTACAGGGGGCGCAGGCTAATGAAAAACTGTTTTTT. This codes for CASSLQGAQANEKLFF.

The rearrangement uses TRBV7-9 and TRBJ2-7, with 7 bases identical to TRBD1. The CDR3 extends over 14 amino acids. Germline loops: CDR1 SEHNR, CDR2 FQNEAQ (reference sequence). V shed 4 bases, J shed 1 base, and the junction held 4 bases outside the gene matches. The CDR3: CASSSDRDSYEQYF. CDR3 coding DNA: TGTGCCAGCAGCTCAGACAGGGATTCCTACGAGCAGTACTTC.

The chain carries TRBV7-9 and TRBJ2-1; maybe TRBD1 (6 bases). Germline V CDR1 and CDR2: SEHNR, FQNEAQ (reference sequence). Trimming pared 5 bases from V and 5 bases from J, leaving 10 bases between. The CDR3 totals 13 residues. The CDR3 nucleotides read TGTGCCAGCAGCGTTACAGGGAACAATGAGCAGTTCTTC. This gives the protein CASSVTGNNEQFF.

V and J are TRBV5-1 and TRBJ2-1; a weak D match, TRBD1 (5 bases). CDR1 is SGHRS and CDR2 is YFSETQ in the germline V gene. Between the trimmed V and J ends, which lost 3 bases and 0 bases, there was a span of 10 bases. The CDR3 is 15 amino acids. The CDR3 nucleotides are TGCGCCAGCAGCTCTGCTAGGGGCTCCTACAATGAGCAGTTCTTC. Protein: CASSSARGSYNEQFF.

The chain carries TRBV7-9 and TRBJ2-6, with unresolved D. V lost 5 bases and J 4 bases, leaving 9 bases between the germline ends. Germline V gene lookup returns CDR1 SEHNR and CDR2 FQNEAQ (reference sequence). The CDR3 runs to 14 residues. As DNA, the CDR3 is TGTGCCAGCAGCCCCCCTCGAGGGGCCAACGTCCTGACTTTC. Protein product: CASSPPRGANVLTF.

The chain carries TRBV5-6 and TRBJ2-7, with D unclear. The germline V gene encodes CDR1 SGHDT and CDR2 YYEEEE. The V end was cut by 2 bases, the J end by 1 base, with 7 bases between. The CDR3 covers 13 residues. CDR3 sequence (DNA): TGTGCCAGCAGCTTTCTGGGGTCCTACGAGCAGTACTTC. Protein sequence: CASSFLGSYEQYF.

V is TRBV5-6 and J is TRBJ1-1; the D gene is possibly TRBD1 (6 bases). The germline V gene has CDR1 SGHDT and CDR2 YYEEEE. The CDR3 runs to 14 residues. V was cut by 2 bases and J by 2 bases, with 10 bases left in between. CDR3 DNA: TGTGCCAGCAGCTTCAGGACAGCCAACACTGAAGCTTTCTTT. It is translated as CASSFRTANTEAFF.

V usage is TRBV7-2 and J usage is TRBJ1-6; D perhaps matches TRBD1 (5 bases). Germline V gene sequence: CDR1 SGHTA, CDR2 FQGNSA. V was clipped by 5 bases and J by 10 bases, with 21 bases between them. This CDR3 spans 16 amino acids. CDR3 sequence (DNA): TGTGCCAGCAGCGATAGTGTCCGGGGGTATGGATCACCCCTCCACTTT. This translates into CASSDSVRGYGSPLHF.

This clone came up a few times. The CDR3 sequence is CASSLGGGNQPQHF. The CDR3 DNA sequence: TGTGCCAGCAGCTTAGGAGGGGGCAATCAGCCCCAGCATTTT. This chain links TRBV5-6 with TRBJ1-5; possibly TRBD1 for D (5 bases). Trimming took 2 bases from V and 2 from J, leaving 8 bases between them. Germline V gives CDR1 SGHDT, CDR2 YYEEEE. The CDR3 covers 14 residues.

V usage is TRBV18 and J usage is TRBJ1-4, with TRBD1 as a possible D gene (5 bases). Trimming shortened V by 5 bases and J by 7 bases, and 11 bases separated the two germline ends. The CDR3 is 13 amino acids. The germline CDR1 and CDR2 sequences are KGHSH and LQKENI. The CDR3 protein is CASSFDSFEKLFF. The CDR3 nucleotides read TGTGCCAGCTCATTCGACAGTTTTGAAAAACTGTTTTTT.